The 20 T cell receptor beta chains below come from one sample, sequenced in a study of blood T cell repertoires in COVID-19. Assay used: immunoSEQ multiplex PCR; TCRdb lists only in-frame clones, some missing. Among 200,000 to 300,000 clones listed, about 86% were seen once. What was sequenced was PBMCs or T cells enriched from blood (not recorded which). These receptors came from a woman between 40 and 50 years old with acute COVID-19.

V gene TRBV15 combines with J gene TRBJ2-7; 9 bases are a match to TRBD2. The junction had 4 bases not matched to a gene; V was cut back by 0 bases and J by 4 bases. Looked up from germline, CDR1 is LNHNV and CDR2 is YYDKDF (reference sequence). The length of the CDR3 is 15 residues. The chain's CDR3 is CATSRDVAGAYEQYF. For the CDR3, the DNA is TGTGCCACCAGCAGAGATGTAGCGGGGGCTTACGAGCAGTACTTC.

The V gene is TRBV30, the J gene TRBJ1-6; D is unresolved. The V and J ends lost 3 bases and 4 bases respectively, with 7 bases between them. CDR3 length: 13 residues. The V gene's germline CDR1 is GTSNPN and CDR2 SVGIG (reference sequence). CDR3 sequence (DNA): TGTGCCTGGAGATCCTCTTATAATTCACCCCTCCACTTT. As protein: CAWRSSYNSPLHF. Combining the CDR3 with reference TRBV30 and TRBJ1-6 gives the whole variable domain SQTIHQWPATLVQPVGSPLSLECTVEGTSNPNLYWYRQAAGRGLQLLFYSVGIGQISSEVPQNLSASRPQDRQFILSSKKLLLSDSGFYLCAWRSSYNSPLHFGNGTRLTVT.

The V call is TRBV5-1, the J call TRBJ2-1; perhaps TRBD2 as D (6 bases). The germline V gene has CDR1 SGHRS and CDR2 YFSETQ. V was trimmed by 0 bases and J by 9 bases, leaving 10 bases between them. The CDR3 length is 13 residues. In nucleotides, the CDR3 is TGCGCCAGCAGCTTGGCTAGCGACTCTGAGCAGTTCTTC. Translated: CASSLASDSEQFF. The full variable domain, with the rest looked up from reference TRBV5-1 and TRBJ2-1, is KAGVTQTPRYLIKTRGQQVTLSCSPISGHRSVSWYQQTPGQGLQFLFEYFSETQRNKGNFPGRFSGRQFSNSRSEMNVSTLELGDSALYLCASSLASDSEQFFGPGTRLTVL.

The chain combines TRBV9 with TRBJ2-5; TRBD2 might be the D (5 bases). Trimming pared 4 bases from V and 5 bases from J, leaving 9 bases between. The CDR3 has 12 residues. Germline CDR1 and CDR2: SGDLS and YYNGEE. The CDR3 reads CASSPRGETQYF. The CDR3 DNA reads as TGTGCCAGCAGCCCCCGAGGGGAGACCCAGTACTTC.

V usage is TRBV7-8 and J usage is TRBJ1-1, with D possibly matching TRBD1 (6 bases). The V gene lost 5 bases and the J gene lost 3 bases, with 19 bases spanning the gap. The CDR3 contains 16 residues. Germline values: CDR1 SGHVS, CDR2 FQNEAQ. CDR3: CASSPYVTGLDTEAFF. In DNA, the CDR3 is TGTGCCAGCAGCCCCTATGTTACAGGGTTGGACACTGAAGCTTTCTTT.

This clone has just a few counts. The gene calls are TRBV3-1 (or the pseudogene TRBV3-2) and TRBJ1-1; D remains unclear. In germline, CDR1 is LGHDT, CDR2 YNNKEL (reference sequence). Deletions cut 2 bases from V and 4 bases from J, with 14 bases between. The length of the CDR3 is 15 residues. The CDR3 loop reads CASSQPTGLGTEAFF. CDR3 DNA sequence: TGTGCCAGCAGCCAACCCACGGGGTTGGGCACTGAAGCTTTCTTT.

V is TRBV19 and J is TRBJ2-2; TRBD2 matches 11 bases. V shed 4 bases and J 7 bases; nucleotides not matched to a gene: 5. The CDR3 spans 15 residues. The germline V gene has CDR1 LNHDA and CDR2 SQIVND (reference sequence). As DNA, the CDR3 is TGTGCCAGTAGTACGCCTAGCGGGAGGATCGGGGAGCTGTTTTTT. This encodes CASSTPSGRIGELFF.

This chain links TRBV18 with TRBJ1-1, with 8 bases that match TRBD1. The CDR3 totals 16 residues. J gave up 0 bases and V 2 bases, and 5 bases lay outside the gene matches. In germline, CDR1 is KGHSH, CDR2 LQKENI. CDR3 region: CASSPIGQGMNTEAFF. The CDR3 DNA sequence: TGTGCCAGCTCACCAATAGGACAGGGTATGAACACTGAAGCTTTCTTT.

The chain recombines TRBV9 with TRBJ2-4; the D gene is possibly TRBD2 (6 bases). Deletions cut 3 bases from V and 1 base from J, with 20 bases between. The CDR3 runs to 18 residues. CDR1 and CDR2 from the germline V gene are SGDLS and YYNGEE. For the CDR3, the DNA is TGTGCCAGCAGCGAGGGAGGTCAGGGAGGATTGGCCAAAAACATTCAGTACTTC. The encoded protein is CASSEGGQGGLAKNIQYF. The full variable domain, its missing parts supplied by reference TRBV9 and TRBJ2-4, is DSGVTQTPKHLITATGQRVTLRCSPRSGDLSVYWYQQSLDQGLQFLIQYYNGEERAKGNILERFSAQQFPDLHSELNLSSLELGDSALYFCASSEGGQGGLAKNIQYFGAGTRLSVL.

V usage is TRBV7-9 and J usage is TRBJ2-7; TRBD1 matches at 7 bases. CDR3 length: 15 residues. Germline V CDR1 and CDR2: SEHNR, FQNEAQ (reference sequence). V lost 1 base to trimming and J lost 5 bases; unmatched junction nucleotides: 8. In DNA form, the CDR3 reads TGTGCCAGCAGCTTAGGACAGGGAGTTAAACACGAGCAGTACTTC. It encodes CASSLGQGVKHEQYF. Together with reference TRBV7-9 and TRBJ2-7, the CDR3 gives the full variable domain: DTGVSQNPRHKITKRGQNVTFRCDPISEHNRLYWYRQTLGQGPEFLTYFQNEAQLEKSRLLSDRFSAERPKGSFSTLEIQRTEQGDSAMYLCASSLGQGVKHEQYFGPGTRLTVT.

V gene TRBV3-1 (or the pseudogene TRBV3-2) combines with J gene TRBJ1-1; D might be TRBD1 (6 bases). Deletions cut 4 bases from V and 1 base from J, with 7 bases between. The CDR3 totals 13 residues. Per germline, CDR1 LGHDT and CDR2 YNNKEL (reference sequence). CDR3 residues: CASSLGQNTEAFF. CDR3 DNA sequence: TGTGCCAGCAGCCTGGGACAGAACACTGAAGCTTTCTTT.

The V and J genes are TRBV12-3 or TRBV12-4 and TRBJ2-3, with unresolved D. The germline V and J ends were trimmed by 5 bases and 4 bases, with 10 bases remaining between them. The CDR3 loop spans 13 amino acids. DNA for the CDR3: TGTGCCAGCAGTCTCATTAGAGCAGATACGCAGTATTTT. Translation gives CASSLIRADTQYF.

This rearrangement joins TRBV27 to TRBJ2-4; 8 nucleotides align to TRBD1. From germline, CDR1 is MNHEY and CDR2 SMNVEV (reference sequence). The CDR3 spans 17 residues. With V trimmed by 4 bases and J by 0 bases, 8 bases remained unmatched. The CDR3 sequence: CASSSGQVYLAKNIQYF. As DNA, the CDR3 is TGTGCCAGCAGTTCGGGACAGGTCTATCTAGCCAAAAACATTCAGTACTTC.

The chain carries TRBV7-4 and TRBJ1-3, with D perhaps matching TRBD1 (6 bases). The CDR3 is 16 amino acids. V dropped 5 bases and J dropped 3 bases, with 17 bases sitting between them. Germline V CDR1 and CDR2: SGHVT, SQSDAQ. CDR3 bases: TGTGCCAGCAGCCAAACAAGGGGGACCCTTGGAAACACCATATATTTT. As protein: CASSQTRGTLGNTIYF.

The chain couples TRBV5-1 to TRBJ2-2, with TRBD2 as a possible D gene (6 bases). CDR3 length: 14 amino acids. V was trimmed by 4 bases and J by 2 bases, leaving 9 bases between them. Germline lookup yields CDR1 SGHRS and CDR2 YFSETQ. The CDR3 reads CASSTGLNTGELFF. The DNA for the CDR3 is TGCGCCAGCAGCACAGGACTAAACACCGGGGAGCTGTTTTTT.

CDR3 coding DNA: TGTGCCAGCAGTGATGCGGACCCGGGACAGGGAAACTATGGCTACACCTTC. Translating gives CASSDADPGQGNYGYTF. The rearrangement joins TRBV2 to TRBJ1-2; 9 bases match TRBD1. Germline V CDR1 and CDR2: SNHLY, FYNNEI. The CDR3 extends over 17 amino acids. The trim removed 3 bases at V and 2 bases at J, leaving 10 bases unmatched.

The chain employs TRBV5-6 and TRBJ2-7; TRBD2 matches 9 bases. Trimming cost V 3 bases and J 2 bases; bases outside gene matches: 6. The CDR3 loop spans 15 amino acids. Germline CDR1 reads SGHDT; CDR2 reads YYEEEE. CDR3 sequence reads: CASSSPGLAAYEQYF. As DNA, the CDR3 is TGTGCCAGCAGCTCGCCGGGACTAGCCGCCTACGAGCAGTACTTC.

The chain recombines TRBV11-2 with TRBJ2-7, with D possibly being TRBD2 (5 bases). The length of the CDR3 is 12 residues. The germline CDR1 and CDR2 sequences are SGHAT and FQNNGV. V was cut by 4 bases and J by 1 base, with 5 bases left in between. CDR3 nucleotide sequence: TGTGCCAGCAGCTCGGGATCCTACGAGCAGTACTTC. Amino acids: CASSSGSYEQYF. Combining the CDR3 with reference TRBV11-2 and TRBJ2-7 gives the whole variable domain EAGVAQSPRYKIIEKRQSVAFWCNPISGHATLYWYQQILGQGPKLLIQFQNNGVVDDSQLPKDRFSAERLKGVDSTLKIQPAKLEDSAVYLCASSSGSYEQYFGPGTRLTVT.

The rearrangement uses TRBV19 and TRBJ1-1; the D gene is possibly TRBD1 (6 bases). The CDR3 extends over 13 amino acids. V lost 7 bases and J lost 1, with 10 bases in between. The germline CDR1 and CDR2 sequences are LNHDA and SQIVND (reference sequence). The chain's CDR3 is CASMGAPNTEAFF. CDR3 nucleotide sequence: TGTGCCAGTATGGGGGCCCCGAACACTGAAGCTTTCTTT.

The rearrangement joins TRBV11-1 to TRBJ1-2, with 7 bases matching TRBD1. The trim removed 5 bases at V and 4 bases at J, leaving 7 bases unmatched. The CDR3 is 14 amino acids. Looked up from germline, CDR1 is SGHAT and CDR2 is FQDESV (reference sequence). CDR3 coding DNA: TGTGCCAGCAGCCGTGGGACAGAGAGCTATGGCTACACCTTC. Encoded protein: CASSRGTESYGYTF.